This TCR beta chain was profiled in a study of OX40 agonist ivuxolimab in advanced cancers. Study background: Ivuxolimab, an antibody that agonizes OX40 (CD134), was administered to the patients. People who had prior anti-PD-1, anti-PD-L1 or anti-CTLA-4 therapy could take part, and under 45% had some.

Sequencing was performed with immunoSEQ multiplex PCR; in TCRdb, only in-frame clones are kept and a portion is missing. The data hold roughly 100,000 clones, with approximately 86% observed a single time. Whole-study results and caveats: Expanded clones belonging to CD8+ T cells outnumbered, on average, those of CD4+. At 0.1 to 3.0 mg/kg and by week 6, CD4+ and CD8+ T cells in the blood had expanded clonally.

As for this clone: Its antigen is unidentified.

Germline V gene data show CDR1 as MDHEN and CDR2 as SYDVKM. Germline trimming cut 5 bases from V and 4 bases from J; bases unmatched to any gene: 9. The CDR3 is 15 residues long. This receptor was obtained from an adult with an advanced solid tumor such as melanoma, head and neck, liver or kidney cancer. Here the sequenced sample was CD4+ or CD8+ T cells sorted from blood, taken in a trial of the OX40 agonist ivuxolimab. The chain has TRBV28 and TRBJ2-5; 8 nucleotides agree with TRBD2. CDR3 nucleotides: TGTGCCAGCAGTCCTAGGGCGCTAGCGGGAGAGACCCAGTACTTC. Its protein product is CASSPRALAGETQYF. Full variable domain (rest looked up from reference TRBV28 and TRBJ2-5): DVKVTQSSRYLVKRTGEKVFLECVQDMDHENMFWYRQDPGLGLRLIYFSYDVKMKEKGDIPEGYSVSREKKERFSLILESASTNQTSMYLCASSPRALAGETQYFGPGTRLLVL.